The table lists the clone carrying this TCR beta chain with many counts. What it binds is unknown. This specimen comes from a study of T-cell memory formation after mild COVID-19. Study-wide results and limits: Clones which contracted sat mainly in CM and EM if CD4+, and in EMRA if CD8+. SARS-CoV-2 specificity was not confirmed for second-wave clones peaking on day 37.

After 5'RACE with constant-segment primers, TCR alpha and TCR beta cDNA libraries carrying sample barcodes and UMIs were obtained. TCRdb re-analysed the 5' RACE reads in MiXCR, keeping a single row per CDR3 protein. The data contain hundreds of thousands of distinct CDR3 sequences, around 16% of them singletons. The sample consisted of PBMCs or a T cell subset sorted from them (not recorded which). The sequence derives from a man in his late teens or twenties who had mild COVID-19 (a few samples of this study predate the infection). Cell type and time point are not known.

The DNA of the CDR3 is TGTGCCAGCAGCTTCCTAAACACCGGGGAGCTGTTTTTT. Its protein is CASSFLNTGELFF. The chain links TRBV7-2 to TRBJ2-2; no clear D. The germline gives CDR1 SGHTA, CDR2 FQGNSA. The CDR3 loop spans 13 amino acids. V was cut by 3 bases and J by 2 bases, with 4 bases left in between.